This T cell receptor (beta chain) was observed in a study of control samples from healthy donors and cancer patients. The method was immunoSEQ multiplex PCR; TCRdb's version includes in-frame clones alone and lacks a portion of them. This table holds around 140,000 clones, about 90% found once. The receptor's source is a woman between 45 and 65 years old in good health. Sequenced: blood.

CDR3 nucleotides: TGTGCCTGGAACGCACAGCCCTCAACTAATGAAAAACTGTTTTTT. This gives the protein CAWNAQPSTNEKLFF. This chain uses TRBV30 with TRBJ1-4; unclear D gene. CDR1 and CDR2 from the germline V gene are GTSNPN and SVGIG (reference sequence). The CDR3 is 15 residues long. V was pared by 4 bases and J by 0 bases, with 12 bases between.